Shown below are 8 T cell receptor beta chains from a single sample sequenced in a study of regulatory T cells in long-lasting Graves disease. Arm-PCR of CDR3 regions and iRepertoire HTBI primers were used to build TCR beta libraries. TCRdb used MiXCR to reprocess the multiplex PCR reads, holding one entry per CDR3 protein. The data show 300,000 to 500,000 distinct CDR3 sequences, with about a fifth seen just once and around 20% held by the top ten. Time point meaning: persistent/refractory GD, antithyroid drugs over 5 years with positive TRAb. Preparation of the TCR library used RNA extracted from PBMCs. Source: peripheral blood mononuclear cells (PBMCs), taken when the disease was refractory, from a patient treated with antithyroid drugs. These receptor sequences come from a female donor with Graves disease.

This clonotype was picked up a small number of times. V gene TRBV29-1 combines with J gene TRBJ1-1; D is unclear. The CDR3 is 11 residues long. The V end was cut by 4 bases, the J end by 8 bases, with 11 bases between. Germline V lookup: CDR1 SQVTM, CDR2 ANQGSEA. The CDR3 region is CSVVGLAEAFF. In DNA form, the CDR3 reads TGCAGCGTTGTGGGCCTCGCCGAAGCTTTCTTT.

On this clonotype: A read error is possible here, since a much larger clone lies one base away. The chain recombines TRBV6-2 or TRBV6-3 with TRBJ2-3, with D unclear. The ends were cut back, 5 bases at V and 0 bases at J, with 9 bases in the middle. The germline gives CDR1 MNHEY, CDR2 SVGEGT. This CDR3 comprises 14 residues. The chain's CDR3 is CASSLGQSTDTQYF. The CDR3 DNA is TGTGCCAGCAGTCTAGGGCAGAGCACAGATACGCAGTATTTT.

The genes are TRBV30 and TRBJ1-2; D is unresolved. Germline V gene lookup returns CDR1 GTSNPN and CDR2 SVGIG (reference sequence). The CDR3 sequence is 13 residues long. V shed 4 bases and J shed 0 bases, with 9 bases lying between them. The CDR3 bases are TGTGCCTGGAAGGAGACAACTAACTATGGCTACACCTTC. Its protein is CAWKETTNYGYTF.

This clonotype was detected many times. This chain uses TRBV12-3 or TRBV12-4 with TRBJ2-5; D tentatively fits TRBD1 or TRBD2 (6 bases each). With 4 bases removed from V and 5 bases from J, the gap between germline ends came to 17 bases. The CDR3 covers 15 residues. The CDR3 nucleotides are TGTGCCAGCAGTTCGAGGGGGGAGTCGGTGGAGACCCAGTACTTC. It translates to CASSSRGESVETQYF.

Ten or more counts support this clonotype. V and J are TRBV7-9 and TRBJ2-5; D call uncertain. The CDR3 is 13 amino acids. From germline, CDR1 is SEHNR and CDR2 FQNEAQ (reference sequence). V lost 5 bases and J lost 1, with 8 bases in between. CDR3 amino acids: CASSGLVQETQYF. CDR3 sequence (DNA): TGTGCCAGCAGCGGGTTAGTCCAAGAGACCCAGTACTTC.

This clonotype was detected only a few times. One base away lies a much larger clone, so this may be a sequencing read error. In this CDR3 the conserved last residue, phenylalanine or tryptophan, is missing, so a read error is likely. The chain recombines TRBV28 with TRBJ1-1, with D possibly being TRBD1 (5 bases). The CDR3 has 13 residues. Deletions cut 6 bases from V and 10 bases from J, with 18 bases between. Looked up from germline, CDR1 is MDHEN and CDR2 is SYDVKM. CDR3 residues: CASSPDQGEVAFS. The CDR3 DNA sequence: TGTGCCAGCAGCCCAGATCAGGGAGAGGTAGCTTTCTCT.

This clonotype was recorded at least ten times. The chain recombines TRBV7-9 with TRBJ1-4, with D possibly matching TRBD1 (6 bases). V lost 5 bases, J lost 0 bases, and 13 bases lay in between. The germline V gene has CDR1 SEHNR and CDR2 FQNEAQ (reference sequence). The CDR3 is 16 amino acids. The CDR3 DNA is TGTGCCAGCAGCGATACATACAGGGCAACTAATGAAAAACTGTTTTTT. Amino acid sequence: CASSDTYRATNEKLFF.

This rearrangement joins TRBV7-8 to TRBJ1-3, with TRBD1 matching over 9 bases. V was pared by 5 bases and J by 3 bases, with 8 bases of the junction left unmatched. Germline V gene data show CDR1 as SGHVS and CDR2 as FQNEAQ. This CDR3 has 16 residues. The CDR3, as DNA: TGTGCCAGCAGCCCGCAAGACAGGGGGTTTGGAAACACCATATATTTT. It codes for CASSPQDRGFGNTIYF.